The TCR beta chain described here comes from a study of cytomegalovirus exposure and HLA in healthy donors. Profiled with immunoSEQ multiplex PCR; TCRdb holds only in-frame clones, not every one. The table includes about 64,000 clones, 95% detected once. Trimming shortened V by 7 bases and J by 2 bases, and 11 bases separated the two germline ends. Looked up from germline, CDR1 is LNHDA and CDR2 is SQIVND (reference sequence). This CDR3 is 13 amino acids long. The donors were members of the validation cohort comprising some 120 subjects, separate from the approximately 670-subject first cohort. This chain links TRBV19 with TRBJ1-2; a weak D match, TRBD1 (5 bases). Sample: PBMCs. The receptor's source is a woman aged 18-30 years in good health and CMV-seropositive. The CDR3 DNA reads TGTGCCAGTAAGCTACAGGAGAACTATGGCTACACCTTC. As protein: CASKLQENYGYTF.